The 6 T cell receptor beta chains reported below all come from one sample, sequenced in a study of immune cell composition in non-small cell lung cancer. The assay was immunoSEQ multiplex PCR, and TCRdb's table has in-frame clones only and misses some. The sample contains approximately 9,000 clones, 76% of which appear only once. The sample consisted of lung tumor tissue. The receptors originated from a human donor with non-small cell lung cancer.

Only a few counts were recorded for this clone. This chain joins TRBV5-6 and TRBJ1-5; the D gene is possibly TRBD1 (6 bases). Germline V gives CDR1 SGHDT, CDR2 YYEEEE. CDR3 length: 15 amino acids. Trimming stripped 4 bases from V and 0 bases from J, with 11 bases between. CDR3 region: CASSARGGSNQPQHF. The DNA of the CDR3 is TGTGCCAGCAGCGCAAGGGGGGGTAGCAATCAGCCCCAGCATTTT.

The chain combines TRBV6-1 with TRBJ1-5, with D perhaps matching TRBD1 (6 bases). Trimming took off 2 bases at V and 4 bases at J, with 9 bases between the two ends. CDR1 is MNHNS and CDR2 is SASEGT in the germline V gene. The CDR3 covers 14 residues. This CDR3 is CASSEKGGNQPQHF. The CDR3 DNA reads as TGTGCCAGCAGTGAAAAGGGGGGTAATCAGCCCCAGCATTTT.

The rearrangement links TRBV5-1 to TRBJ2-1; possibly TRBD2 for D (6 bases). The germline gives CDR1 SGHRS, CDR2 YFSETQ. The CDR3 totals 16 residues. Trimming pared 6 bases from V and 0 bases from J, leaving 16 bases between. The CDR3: CASMAGAGSSYNEQFF. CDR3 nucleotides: TGCGCCAGCATGGCCGGGGCCGGGAGCTCCTACAATGAGCAGTTCTTC. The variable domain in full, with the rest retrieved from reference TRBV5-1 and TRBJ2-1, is KAGVTQTPRYLIKTRGQQVTLSCSPISGHRSVSWYQQTPGQGLQFLFEYFSETQRNKGNFPGRFSGRQFSNSRSEMNVSTLELGDSALYLCASMAGAGSSYNEQFFGPGTRLTVL.

For the CDR3, the DNA is TGTGCCAGCAGTACACAGGTTAACACTGAAGCTTTCTTT. Translation: CASSTQVNTEAFF. V is TRBV2 and J is TRBJ1-1, with D maybe TRBD1 (5 bases). V gave up 5 bases and J gave up 2 bases, with 9 bases separating them. CDR1 is SNHLY, CDR2 FYNNEI, per germline. The CDR3 runs to 13 residues.

The CDR3 nucleotides read TGTGCCAGCTCACAACTAGAGGGCGGCAATCAGCCCCAGCATTTT. It translates to CASSQLEGGNQPQHF. The rearrangement joins TRBV18 to TRBJ1-5; no reliable D call. Trimming cost V 4 bases and J 2 bases, with 12 bases left between them. There are 15 residues in the CDR3. The V gene's germline CDR1 is KGHSH and CDR2 LQKENI. The full variable domain, its missing parts supplied by reference TRBV18 and TRBJ1-5, is NAGVMQNPRHLVRRRGQEARLRCSPMKGHSHVYWYRQLPEEGLKFMVYLQKENIIDESGMPKERFSAEFPKEGPSILRIQQVVRGDSAAYFCASSQLEGGNQPQHFGDGTRLSIL.

This CDR3 reads CATSIYSHTEAFF. The CDR3 DNA reads as TGCGCCACCTCAATATATAGCCACACTGAAGCTTTCTTT. The gene calls are TRBV5-1 and TRBJ1-1; no definite D call. V dropped 9 bases and J dropped 3 bases, with 15 bases sitting between them. Germline CDR1 SGHRS, CDR2 YFSETQ. The CDR3 is made up of 13 amino acids.